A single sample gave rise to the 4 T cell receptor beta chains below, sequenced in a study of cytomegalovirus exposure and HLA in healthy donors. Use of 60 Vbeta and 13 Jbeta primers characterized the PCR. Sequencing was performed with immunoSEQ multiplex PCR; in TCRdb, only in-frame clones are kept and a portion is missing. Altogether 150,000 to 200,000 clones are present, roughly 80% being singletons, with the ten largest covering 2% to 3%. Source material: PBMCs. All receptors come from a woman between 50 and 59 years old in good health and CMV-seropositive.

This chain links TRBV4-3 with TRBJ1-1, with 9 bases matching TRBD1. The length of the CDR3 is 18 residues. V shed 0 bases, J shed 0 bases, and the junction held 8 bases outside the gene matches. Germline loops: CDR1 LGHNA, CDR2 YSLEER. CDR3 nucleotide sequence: TGCGCCAGCAGCCAAGACGGACCGGGACAGGGAATGAACACTGAAGCTTTCTTT. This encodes CASSQDGPGQGMNTEAFF.

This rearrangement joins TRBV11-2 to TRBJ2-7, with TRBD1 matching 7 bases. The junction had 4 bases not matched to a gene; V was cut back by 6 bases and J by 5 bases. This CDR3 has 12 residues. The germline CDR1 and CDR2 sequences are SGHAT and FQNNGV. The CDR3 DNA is TGTGCCAGCAGTCGACAGGGTGACGAGCAGTACTTC. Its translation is CASSRQGDEQYF.

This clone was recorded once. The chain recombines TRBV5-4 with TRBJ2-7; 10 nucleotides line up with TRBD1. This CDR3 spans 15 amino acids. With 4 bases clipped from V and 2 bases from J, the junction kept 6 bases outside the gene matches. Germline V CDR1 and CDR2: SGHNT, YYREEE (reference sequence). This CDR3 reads CASSRGTGETYEQYF. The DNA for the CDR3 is TGTGCCAGCAGCAGAGGGACAGGGGAGACCTACGAGCAGTACTTC.

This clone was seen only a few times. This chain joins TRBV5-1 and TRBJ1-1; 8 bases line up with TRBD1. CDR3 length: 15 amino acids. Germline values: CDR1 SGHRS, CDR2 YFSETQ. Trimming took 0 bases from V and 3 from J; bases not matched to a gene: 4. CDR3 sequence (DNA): TGCGCCAGCAGCTTGGCGGACAGGGTGGACACTGAAGCTTTCTTT. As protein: CASSLADRVDTEAFF. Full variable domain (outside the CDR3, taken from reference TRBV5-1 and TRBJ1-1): KAGVTQTPRYLIKTRGQQVTLSCSPISGHRSVSWYQQTPGQGLQFLFEYFSETQRNKGNFPGRFSGRQFSNSRSEMNVSTLELGDSALYLCASSLADRVDTEAFFGQGTRLTVV.